Listed below are T cell receptor beta chains from one sample, sequenced in a study of blood T cell repertoires in COVID-19. Data came from immunoSEQ multiplex PCR; TCRdb stores just in-frame clones and leaves some out. The sample has around 260,000 clones, nearly 90% seen once. Sequenced input: peripheral blood. The receptors were gathered from a human donor in a cohort sampled during active COVID-19. Each CDR3 is given with its conserved first and last residue. Each record gives: clone size, J gene, D gene, V gene, CDR3 protein, CDR3 DNA. D genes are given only for firm matches. Clone size is given for some rows only: seen once, a few or many times, or a class if the clone is expanded.

clone_size: NA; j_call: TRBJ2-3; d_call: NA; v_call: TRBV7-2; cdr3_aa: CASSFWTSTDTQYF; cdr3_nt: TGTGCCAGCAGCTTCTGGACAAGCACAGATACGCAGTATTTT
clone_size: NA; j_call: TRBJ1-2; d_call: NA; v_call: TRBV5-1; cdr3_aa: CASSLSQGYGYTF; cdr3_nt: TGCGCCAGCAGCTTGTCCCAGGGGTATGGCTACACCTTC
clone_size: NA; j_call: TRBJ2-5; d_call: NA; v_call: TRBV7-2; cdr3_aa: CASGLAVQQETQYF; cdr3_nt: TGTGCCAGCGGCTTAGCCGTACAGCAAGAGACCCAGTACTTC
clone_size: once; j_call: TRBJ1-2; d_call: NA; v_call: TRBV6-5; cdr3_aa: CASSSTGSNYGYTF; cdr3_nt: TGTGCCAGCAGTTCAACAGGCTCTAACTATGGCTACACCTTC
clone_size: NA; j_call: TRBJ1-2; d_call: NA; v_call: TRBV4-3; cdr3_aa: CASSQDWATAPNYGYTF; cdr3_nt: TGCGCCAGCAGCCAAGACTGGGCGACAGCACCTAACTATGGCTACACCTTC
clone_size: NA; j_call: TRBJ2-5; d_call: NA; v_call: TRBV5-6; cdr3_aa: CASSLGGRTETQYF; cdr3_nt: TGTGCCAGCAGCTTGGGGGGCCGGACAGAGACCCAGTACTTC
clone_size: NA; j_call: TRBJ1-1; d_call: TRBD1; v_call: TRBV5-1; cdr3_aa: CASSFTGDGPNTEAFF; cdr3_nt: TGCGCCAGCAGCTTTACAGGGGACGGCCCGAACACTGAAGCTTTCTTT
clone_size: NA; j_call: TRBJ1-1; d_call: NA; v_call: TRBV2; cdr3_aa: CATGVPNTEAFF; cdr3_nt: TGTGCCACCGGGGTCCCGAACACTGAAGCTTTCTTT
clone_size: NA; j_call: TRBJ2-7; d_call: TRBD1; v_call: TRBV27; cdr3_aa: CASSRGTGPYEQYF; cdr3_nt: TGTGCCAGCAGCCGTGGGACAGGGCCATACGAGCAGTACTTC
clone_size: NA; j_call: TRBJ1-3; d_call: NA; v_call: TRBV12-3/TRBV12-4; cdr3_aa: CATKWGLGTIYF; cdr3_nt: TGTGCCACCAAGTGGGGGCTCGGGACCATATATTTT
clone_size: NA; j_call: TRBJ2-7; d_call: TRBD1; v_call: TRBV19; cdr3_aa: CASSAGQVYEQYF; cdr3_nt: TGTGCCAGTAGCGCGGGACAGGTCTACGAGCAGTACTTC
clone_size: NA; j_call: TRBJ1-6; d_call: TRBD1; v_call: TRBV18; cdr3_aa: CASSPETGSSPLHF; cdr3_nt: TGTGCCAGCTCACCGGAGACAGGGTCTTCACCCCTCCACTTT
clone_size: NA; j_call: TRBJ1-2; d_call: TRBD1; v_call: TRBV28; cdr3_aa: CASSPSTGRIYYGYTF; cdr3_nt: TGTGCCAGCAGTCCGTCGACAGGGAGGATATACTATGGCTACACCTTC
clone_size: NA; j_call: TRBJ2-1; d_call: TRBD2; v_call: TRBV27; cdr3_aa: CASRLAGGPGNEQFF; cdr3_nt: TGTGCCAGCAGACTAGCGGGAGGGCCCGGCAATGAGCAGTTCTTC
clone_size: once; j_call: TRBJ2-2; d_call: TRBD2; v_call: TRBV6-2/TRBV6-3; cdr3_aa: CASSRLAGGPPPNTGELFF; cdr3_nt: TGTGCCAGCAGCCGACTAGCGGGAGGGCCCCCCCCCAACACCGGGGAGCTGTTTTTT
clone_size: NA; j_call: TRBJ1-1; d_call: NA; v_call: TRBV6-2/TRBV6-3; cdr3_aa: CASSYSGQPEAFF; cdr3_nt: TGTGCCAGCAGTTACTCTGGGCAGCCTGAAGCTTTCTTT
clone_size: once; j_call: TRBJ2-7; d_call: NA; v_call: TRBV7-9; cdr3_aa: CASSLTVSSYEQYF; cdr3_nt: TGTGCCAGCAGCTTAACGGTTAGCTCCTACGAGCAGTACTTC
clone_size: NA; j_call: TRBJ2-3; d_call: NA; v_call: TRBV5-1; cdr3_aa: CASSLTSLRPMRADTQYF; cdr3_nt: TGCGCCAGCAGCTTAACTTCTCTCCGCCCGATGAGGGCAGATACGCAGTATTTT
clone_size: NA; j_call: TRBJ1-5; d_call: NA; v_call: TRBV6-6; cdr3_aa: CASNGEWNQPQHF; cdr3_nt: TGTGCCAGCAATGGGGAGTGGAATCAGCCCCAGCATTTT